This passage covers 28 T cell receptor beta chains from one sample sequenced in a study of CD8 T cells in ankylosing spondylitis. TCRdb independently ran MiXCR on the 5' RACE reads; one entry per CDR3 protein. The sample includes roughly 68,000 distinct CDR3 sequences, approximately 5.7% seen only once; the top ten take approximately 5%. Material for sequencing was synovial fluid, either unsorted or a sorted T cell fraction (not recorded which). The origin of the receptors is a male donor with ankylosing spondylitis.

This clonotype was seen at least ten times. This chain joins TRBV2 and TRBJ2-7; D is uncertain. V was trimmed by 1 base and J by 4 bases, leaving 11 bases between them. The CDR3 covers 14 residues. Germline loops: CDR1 SNHLY, CDR2 FYNNEI. CDR3 residues: CASSEGYQMYEQYF. The CDR3 DNA is TGTGCCAGCAGTGAAGGGTACCAGATGTACGAGCAGTACTTC.

This clonotype was recorded many times. V usage is TRBV25-1 and J usage is TRBJ2-3; TRBD2 might be the D (5 bases). CDR1 and CDR2 (germline): MGHDK, SYGVNS. V lost 3 bases and J lost 2, with 9 bases in between. The CDR3 runs to 14 residues. The CDR3 DNA sequence: TGTGCCAGCAGTGACCACCGGGACACAGATACGCAGTATTTT. This encodes CASSDHRDTDTQYF.

This clonotype was recorded at least ten times. The chain has TRBV5-1 and TRBJ1-2, with 8 bases aligning to TRBD1. The J segment lost 7 bases and the V segment lost 4 bases, leaving 12 bases of the junction unmatched. The CDR3 length is 15 residues. CDR1 SGHRS and CDR2 YFSETQ come from the germline V gene. Here the CDR3 DNA reads TGCGCCAGCAGCCCGGACAGGGCTGAGTTCGGTGGCTACACCTTC. It yields the protein CASSPDRAEFGGYTF.

This clonotype has a handful of counts. This chain joins TRBV2 and TRBJ2-3; no firm D call. The CDR3 loop spans 14 amino acids. The germline V gene encodes CDR1 SNHLY and CDR2 FYNNEI. V gave up 6 bases and J gave up 0 bases, with 10 bases separating them. CDR3 sequence (DNA): TGTGCCAGCAGAGTGACTCTTAGCACAGATACGCAGTATTTT. Protein sequence: CASRVTLSTDTQYF.

V is TRBV10-3 and J is TRBJ2-3; D is possibly TRBD2 (6 bases). V was pared by 6 bases and J by 0 bases, with 16 bases between. The CDR3 is 16 residues long. CDR1 ENHRY and CDR2 SYGVKD come from the germline V gene. CDR3 in DNA: TGTGCCATCAGAGGGACTTCGTACGGTAGCACAGATACGCAGTATTTT. Residues: CAIRGTSYGSTDTQYF.

This clonotype was seen many times. V usage is TRBV5-1 and J usage is TRBJ2-1, with 11 positions matching TRBD2. Germline loops: CDR1 SGHRS, CDR2 YFSETQ. V dropped 1 base and J dropped 7; count of bases not matched to a gene: 22. The CDR3 is 21 amino acids. This CDR3 is CASSLRVNLPSTSGALNEQFF. CDR3 DNA sequence: TGCGCCAGCAGCTTGCGGGTCAACCTCCCGTCGACTAGCGGGGCTCTTAATGAGCAGTTCTTC.

Ten or more counts support this clonotype. J is TRBJ2-7 and V is TRBV28; D is perhaps TRBD1 or TRBD2 (5 bases each). V was trimmed by 3 bases and J by 1 base, leaving 13 bases between them. The germline V gene encodes CDR1 MDHEN and CDR2 SYDVKM. The CDR3 has 15 amino acids. CDR3 in DNA: TGTGCCAGCAGTTTTCTCGGGGCAGGGTCCTACGAGCAGTACTTC. As protein: CASSFLGAGSYEQYF.

This clonotype was counted at least ten times. The chain has TRBV2 and TRBJ2-7, with 11 bases fitting TRBD1. CDR3 length: 13 amino acids. The ends lost 10 bases at V and 3 bases at J; junction bases unmatched: 5. Germline values: CDR1 SNHLY, CDR2 FYNNEI. The CDR3 sequence: CATTGQGGYEQYF. The CDR3 DNA sequence: TGTGCCACAACGGGACAGGGGGGCTACGAGCAGTACTTC.

This clonotype was found many times. V is TRBV10-3 and J is TRBJ2-2; 7 bases are shared with TRBD1. The junction had 4 bases not matched to a gene; V was cut back by 6 bases and J by 3 bases. The CDR3 is made up of 14 amino acids. Germline loops: CDR1 ENHRY, CDR2 SYGVKD. CDR3 nucleotide sequence: TGTGCCATCAGGACAGACAGGGACACCGGGGAGCTGTTTTTT. It is translated as CAIRTDRDTGELFF.

This clonotype was counted ten times or more. V is TRBV7-3 and J is TRBJ2-7; the D gene could be TRBD1 or TRBD2 (5 bases each). V was shortened by 1 base and J by 2 bases, with 15 bases between the two germline ends. Looked up from germline, CDR1 is SGHTA and CDR2 is FQGTGA. This CDR3 comprises 16 residues. CDR3 sequence (DNA): TGTGCCAGCAGCTTAAGGGGGAGAGGGAAACCCTACGAGCAGTACTTC. Residues: CASSLRGRGKPYEQYF. Complete variable domain (other parts from reference TRBV7-3 and TRBJ2-7): GAGVSQTPSNKVTEKGKYVELRCDPISGHTALYWYRQSLGQGPEFLIYFQGTGAADDSGLPNDRFFAVRPEGSVSTLKIQRTERGDSAVYLCASSLRGRGKPYEQYFGPGTRLTVT.

This clonotype was detected only a few times. Here the CDR3 reads CASSQEGGSGLYTEAFF. CDR3 DNA: TGCGCCAGCAGCCAAGAAGGGGGGTCAGGGTTATACACTGAAGCTTTCTTT. The chain employs TRBV4-1 and TRBJ1-1; possibly TRBD1 for D (6 bases). This CDR3 is 17 amino acids long. The germline V gene has CDR1 MGHRA and CDR2 YSYEKL. Trimming left V 0 bases short and J 3 bases short, with 17 bases between.

V usage is TRBV14 and J usage is TRBJ2-5; TRBD1 is a possible D gene (6 bases). CDR1 is SGHDN, CDR2 FVKESK, per germline. The CDR3 extends over 18 amino acids. Trimming removed 6 bases at V and 0 bases at J, with 23 bases between. The CDR3 DNA is TGTGCCAGCAGTAGGGGGTACAGGACTCTTTCGTACCAAGAGACCCAGTACTTC. Translation gives CASSRGYRTLSYQETQYF.

The chain employs TRBV6-2 or TRBV6-3 and TRBJ2-2; D perhaps matches TRBD1 (6 bases). There are 16 residues in the CDR3. In germline, CDR1 is MNHEY, CDR2 SVGEGT. Trimming pared 8 bases from V and 2 bases from J, leaving 18 bases between. The CDR3 coding sequence is TGTGCCAGCGCTACCCCCAGACAGGCCAACACCGGGGAGCTGTTTTTT. As protein: CASATPRQANTGELFF.

The chain employs TRBV7-9 and TRBJ1-2, with 9 bases fitting TRBD1. The CDR3 runs 15 residues. The V gene's germline CDR1 is SEHNR and CDR2 FQNEAQ (reference sequence). V lost 5 bases to trimming and J lost 3 bases; unmatched junction nucleotides: 7. The CDR3 loop is CASSPPGTGYYGYTF. CDR3 bases: TGTGCCAGCAGCCCTCCAGGGACAGGGTACTATGGCTACACCTTC. Supplemented by reference TRBV7-9 and TRBJ1-2, the full variable domain reads DTGVSQNPRHKITKRGQNVTFRCDPISEHNRLYWYRQTLGQGPEFLTYFQNEAQLEKSRLLSDRFSAERPKGSFSTLEIQRTEQGDSAMYLCASSPPGTGYYGYTFGSGTRLTVV.

This clonotype was picked up a small number of times. The chain's CDR3 is CASSYEHSSYNEQFF. Written as DNA, the CDR3 is TGTGCCAGCAGTTACGAACATAGCTCCTACAATGAGCAGTTCTTC. The rearrangement links TRBV6-5 to TRBJ2-1; D remains unclear. The CDR3 consists of 15 residues. In germline, CDR1 is MNHEY, CDR2 SVGAGI. Deletions cut 2 bases from V and 0 bases from J, with 8 bases between.

The table lists this clonotype with many counts. The gene calls are TRBV7-2 and TRBJ2-5; D call uncertain. V dropped 3 bases and J dropped 1 base, with 6 bases sitting between them. Germline CDR1 reads SGHTA; CDR2 reads FQGNSA. This CDR3 comprises 13 residues. This CDR3 is CASSFVTQETQYF. The CDR3 DNA is TGTGCCAGCAGCTTCGTGACCCAAGAGACCCAGTACTTC.

The chain combines TRBV27 with TRBJ2-7, with D possibly matching TRBD1 (6 bases). This CDR3 region has 15 residues. CDR1 is MNHEY and CDR2 is SMNVEV in the germline V gene (reference sequence). The V and J ends lost 6 bases and 1 base respectively, with 16 bases between them. The CDR3 here is CASRRQASASYEQYF. CDR3 nucleotides: TGTGCCAGCAGACGACAGGCTTCAGCTTCCTACGAGCAGTACTTC.

This clonotype appeared many times. CDR3 in amino acids: CASSEYPGLAGDEQFF. The DNA for the CDR3 is TGTGCCAGCAGTGAATATCCCGGACTAGCGGGAGATGAGCAGTTCTTC. The J gene is TRBJ2-1, the V gene TRBV25-1, with 13 nucleotides matching TRBD2. This CDR3 is built from 16 residues. Germline loops: CDR1 MGHDK, CDR2 SYGVNS. The V segment lost 0 bases and the J segment 8 bases; nucleotides outside the gene matches: 4.

This clonotype was picked up many times. CDR3 sequence reads: CASSAQGSFSYEQYF. The CDR3, as DNA: TGTGCCAGCAGTGCACAGGGCTCCTTCTCCTACGAGCAGTACTTC. The chain uses TRBV27 and TRBJ2-7; weak D call: TRBD1 (6 bases). The CDR3 covers 15 residues. Trimming pared 5 bases from V and 0 bases from J, leaving 14 bases between. CDR1 and CDR2 (germline): MNHEY, SMNVEV (reference sequence).

The chain recombines TRBV11-3 with TRBJ1-1; weak D call: TRBD1 (6 bases). Germline values: CDR1 SGHNT, CDR2 YENEEA. This CDR3 has 15 residues. Trimming left V 5 bases short and J 5 bases short, with 18 bases between. The CDR3 sequence is CASSLLQTGRTEAFF. CDR3 nucleotide sequence: TGTGCCAGCAGCCTACTGCAGACAGGACGGACTGAAGCTTTCTTT.

In its sample, this clonotype was seen many times. The chain carries TRBV4-2 and TRBJ2-3; 9 bases are a match to TRBD2. Germline V gives CDR1 LGHNA, CDR2 YNFKEQ. V shed 0 bases and J 14 bases; nucleotides not matched to a gene: 12. This CDR3 comprises 15 residues. CDR3 nucleotide sequence: TGTGCCAGCAGCCAAGATCCGTTAGCTAGCGGGAAACTGTATTTT. Residues: CASSQDPLASGKLYF.

This clonotype was detected many times. This chain uses TRBV29-1 with TRBJ2-5; 7 bases line up with TRBD1. The CDR3 is made up of 14 amino acids. The V and J ends lost 4 bases and 4 bases, in that order; junction bases with no gene match: 9. The germline gives CDR1 SQVTM, CDR2 ANQGSEA. The CDR3 nucleotides are TGCAGCGTTGCCCCGACAGGGTCGTCAGAGACCCAGTACTTC. Its translation: CSVAPTGSSETQYF.

This clonotype came up many times. The V gene is TRBV5-8, the J gene TRBJ2-2, with D uncertain. Trimming shortened V by 2 bases and J by 5 bases, and 13 bases separated the two germline ends. Germline V gene sequence: CDR1 SGHTS, CDR2 YDEGEE. This CDR3 is 15 amino acids long. The CDR3 spells CASSFGLSGTGELFF. The DNA of the CDR3 is TGTGCCAGCAGCTTCGGATTGTCCGGGACCGGGGAGCTGTTTTTT.

This clonotype was found many times. The gene calls are TRBV7-2 and TRBJ2-7; no clear D gene. V was clipped by 5 bases and J by 7 bases, with 18 bases between them. The germline CDR1 and CDR2 sequences are SGHTA and FQGNSA. This CDR3 comprises 14 residues. The CDR3 DNA sequence: TGTGCCAGCAGCCCCATCGGGCTAACTGGAGAGCAGTACTTC. Encoded protein: CASSPIGLTGEQYF.

This rearrangement joins TRBV27 to TRBJ2-1, with 13 bases aligning to TRBD2. V lost 5 bases to trimming and J lost 6 bases; unmatched junction nucleotides: 10. The CDR3 runs to 17 residues. The germline V gene encodes CDR1 MNHEY and CDR2 SMNVEV (reference sequence). CDR3 sequence: CASSTTGRTSGSNEQFF. The CDR3 DNA reads TGTGCCAGCAGTACAACAGGGAGGACTAGCGGGAGCAATGAGCAGTTCTTC.

This clonotype was detected a few times. This chain uses TRBV19 with TRBJ2-2; 9 bases are a match to TRBD1. CDR1 and CDR2 (germline): LNHDA, SQIVND (reference sequence). There are 14 residues in the CDR3. With V trimmed by 10 bases and J by 1 base, 4 bases remained unmatched. The CDR3 DNA reads as TGTGCCACCCTGGGACAGGGGAACACCGGGGAGCTGTTTTTT. This encodes CATLGQGNTGELFF.

This clonotype appeared a few times. This chain connects TRBV30 to TRBJ2-7; D gene uncertain. The V and J ends lost 0 bases and 9 bases respectively, with 15 bases between them. The germline gives CDR1 GTSNPN, CDR2 SVGIG (reference sequence). The CDR3 covers 13 residues. The CDR3 loop reads CAWSVLGPVGQYF. CDR3 DNA sequence: TGTGCCTGGAGTGTACTCGGCCCCGTTGGGCAGTACTTC.

The sample holds many counts of this clonotype. The chain recombines TRBV7-2 with TRBJ2-1; D uncertain. Deletions cut 5 bases from V and 5 bases from J, with 16 bases between. The CDR3 consists of 15 residues. Germline V gene data show CDR1 as SGHTA and CDR2 as FQGNSA. This CDR3 is CASSPSRQHNNEQFF. CDR3 nucleotides: TGTGCCAGCAGCCCCTCACGGCAGCACAACAATGAGCAGTTCTTC.